This T cell receptor (beta chain) was observed in a study of T cells in localized non-small cell lung cancer. Study conclusions and caveats: Uninvolved adjacent lung, not tumor, had the highest T cell clonality.

The CDR3 length is 11 residues. Germline lookup yields CDR1 MNHEY and CDR2 SVGAGI. V was trimmed by 11 bases and J by 8 bases, leaving 12 bases between them. The repertoire was sequenced with immunoSEQ multiplex PCR; TCRdb's copy has only in-frame clones and lacks some. The sample carries some 130,000 clones, 80% to 90% recorded once. Note on this clone: What it binds is not known.

The genes are TRBV6-5 and TRBJ1-4, with D unclear. The sequence derives from a female donor at least 60 years old with stage I lung adenocarcinoma. The specimen was peripheral blood, collected before any cancer treatment. The CDR3 region is CALGRGEKLFF. Here the CDR3 DNA reads TGTGCCCTAGGGCGCGGCGAAAAACTGTTTTTT.